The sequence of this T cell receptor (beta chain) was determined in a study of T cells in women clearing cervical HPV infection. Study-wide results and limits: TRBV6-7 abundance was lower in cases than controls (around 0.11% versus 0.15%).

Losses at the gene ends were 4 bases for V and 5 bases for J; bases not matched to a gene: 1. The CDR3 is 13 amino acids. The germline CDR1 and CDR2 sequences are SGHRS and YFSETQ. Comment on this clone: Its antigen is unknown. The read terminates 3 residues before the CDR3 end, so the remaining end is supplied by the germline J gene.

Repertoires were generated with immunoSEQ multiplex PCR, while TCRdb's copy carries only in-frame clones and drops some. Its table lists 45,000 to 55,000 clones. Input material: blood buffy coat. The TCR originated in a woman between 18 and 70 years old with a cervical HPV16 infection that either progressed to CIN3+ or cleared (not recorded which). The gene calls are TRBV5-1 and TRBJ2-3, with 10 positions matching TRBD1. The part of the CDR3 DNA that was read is TGCGCCAGCAGCGGGGACAGGGGAGATACG. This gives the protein CASSGDRGDT. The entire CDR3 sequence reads CASSGDRGDTQYF.